The T cell receptor beta chain under discussion was sequenced for a study of Tregs in tolerant kidney transplant recipients. Broader study findings: Expanding Tregs on activated donor B cells appeared to best identify donor-specific TCRbeta clones.

The germline V and J ends were trimmed by 0 bases and 1 base, with 12 bases remaining between them. CDR1 is MGHRA and CDR2 is YSYEKL in the germline V gene. The CDR3 runs to 16 residues. The repertoire was sequenced with immunoSEQ multiplex PCR; TCRdb's copy has only in-frame clones and lacks some. The table shows 15,000 to 17,000 clones, with roughly 92% occurring only once. As for this clone: Its target is unknown.

The chain recombines TRBV4-1 with TRBJ2-5; weak D call: TRBD1 (5 bases). This TCR was sampled from a human donor in good health. What was sequenced was CD8+ T cells from blood. The CDR3, as DNA: TGCGCCAGCAGCCAAGATCAGGGCTACCGCCAAGAGACCCAGTACTTC. Its translation is CASSQDQGYRQETQYF.